The clone carrying this TCR beta chain turned up a few times. No antigen is known for it. The data belong to a study of regulatory T cells in long-lasting Graves disease. Findings and caveats of the study: Accuracy may have suffered from the small sample size.

Trimming left V 3 bases short and J 5 bases short, with 17 bases between. Germline V gene sequence: CDR1 ENHRY, CDR2 SYGVKD. CDR3 size: 15 residues. Time point reported: persistent/refractory GD, antithyroid drugs over 5 years with positive TRAb. There was RNA extracted from PBMCs, and the TCR library was made from it. Graves' disease was diagnosed by American Thyroid Association guidelines. Building the TCR beta libraries relied on iRepertoire HTBI primers, and CDR3 regions underwent Arm-PCR. MiXCR was run by TCRdb on the multiplex PCR reads, yielding one entry per CDR3 protein. The table shows 400,000 to 600,000 distinct CDR3 sequences, with approximately 21% occurring only once.

The TCR was taken from a female donor with Graves disease. J is TRBJ2-7 and V is TRBV10-3; D could derive from TRBD1 or TRBD2 (7 bases each). Sequenced material: peripheral blood mononuclear cells (PBMCs), taken when the disease was refractory, from a patient treated with antithyroid drugs. The CDR3 coding sequence is TGTGCCATCAGTGACGGGGGGCGTCAGGGGGACGAGCAGTACTTC. Translated: CAISDGGRQGDEQYF.